This T cell receptor beta chain was captured by sequencing in a study of blood T cell repertoires in COVID-19. The protocol was immunoSEQ multiplex PCR, while the TCRdb copy is restricted to in-frame clones and leaves out a portion. The data contain some 210,000 clones, around 84% of them seen just once; the ten biggest clones take up less than 20%. V lost 1 base and J lost 8; bases outside the gene matches: 7. Germline assignment: CDR1 MNHNS and CDR2 SASEGT. The CDR3 spans 15 residues. V gene TRBV6-1 combines with J gene TRBJ2-1; 8 positions match TRBD2. Sequenced: peripheral blood. This receptor was taken from a human donor in a cohort sampled during active COVID-19. The CDR3 protein is CASSEGASGLYEQFF. The DNA of the CDR3 is TGTGCCAGCAGTGAAGGGGCTAGCGGGCTGTATGAGCAGTTCTTC.